This T cell receptor beta chain was obtained from a study of T cells in Graves' hyperthyroidism and ophthalmopathy. Regarding the study as a whole: Most clonotypes expanded in thyroid above 0.001 were likewise present in blood. The model predicted ophthalmopathy a median around six months before onset.

Amplification yielded TCR beta CDR3 regions, with RNA transcripts as the source. The HTBI primer set drove a first-round RT-PCR of the TCR CDR3. MiXCR was run by TCRdb on the multiplex PCR reads, yielding one entry per CDR3 protein. The profile shows about 640,000 distinct CDR3 sequences, around 20% of them singletons. Each person with ophthalmopathy scored at least 3 on the Clinical Activity Score, reached NOSPECS grade 4 or higher, and had been ill under 3 months. Exclusion criteria comprised uncontrolled infection, other autoimmune disease, pregnancy or lactation. The ends were cut back, 6 bases at V and 2 bases at J, with 9 bases in the middle. CDR3 size: 13 residues. This clonotype occurred many times. What it binds is unknown.

Specimen: blood. V and J are TRBV12-3 or TRBV12-4 and TRBJ2-3; the D gene is possibly TRBD1 (6 bases). The source of this sequence is a man younger than 45 with Graves' ophthalmopathy. Here the CDR3 reads CASSGDNTDTQYF. The CDR3 DNA reads TGTGCCAGCAGCGGGGACAACACAGATACGCAGTATTTT.